One sample yielded the 29 T cell receptor beta chains listed below, sequenced in a study of blood T cell repertoires in COVID-19. Generated by immunoSEQ multiplex PCR, the TCRdb table keeps only in-frame clones and is missing some. The data contain 200,000 to 300,000 clones, around 86% of them singletons. The sequencing sample was made of peripheral blood. Source of these receptors: a woman aged 55-69 years with COVID-19, enrolled during active disease.

J is TRBJ1-5 and V is TRBV10-3; 8 positions match TRBD1. This CDR3 is 17 amino acids long. Per germline, CDR1 ENHRY and CDR2 SYGVKD. The V gene end was trimmed by 2 bases and the J gene end by 4 bases; junction bases not matched to a gene: 10. The CDR3, as DNA: TGTGCCATCAGTGAGAAAAAGACAGGGGTAATGAATCAGCCCCAGCATTTT. It is translated as CAISEKKTGVMNQPQHF.

The chain employs TRBV14 and TRBJ2-3, with TRBD1 matching over 7 bases. This CDR3 is built from 15 residues. V was pared by 4 bases and J by 0 bases, with 4 bases of the junction left unmatched. CDR1 and CDR2 (germline): SGHDN, FVKESK. The CDR3 is CASSRDRASTDTQYF. For the CDR3, the DNA is TGTGCCAGCAGCCGAGACAGGGCGAGCACAGATACGCAGTATTTT.

The chain has TRBV7-9 and TRBJ2-7, with D possibly being TRBD1 (7 bases). Germline V gene data show CDR1 as SEHNR and CDR2 as FQNEAQ (reference sequence). The CDR3 covers 16 residues. The V gene lost 5 bases and the J gene lost 5 bases, with 22 bases spanning the gap. In DNA, the CDR3 is TGTGCCAGCAGCGAGGGGGCCGGGGGCTGGGGAGACGAGCAGTACTTC. Translation gives CASSEGAGGWGDEQYF.

This clone occurred once. V gene TRBV5-1 combines with J gene TRBJ1-2; D is possibly TRBD1 (6 bases). This CDR3 region has 16 residues. Trimming stripped 1 base from V and 2 bases from J, with 15 bases between. Germline CDR1 is SGHRS and CDR2 is YFSETQ. CDR3 region: CASSLTGTRLNYGYTF. The DNA for the CDR3 is TGCGCCAGCAGCTTGACCGGGACAAGGTTGAACTATGGCTACACCTTC.

The V gene is TRBV11-2, the J gene TRBJ1-6; perhaps TRBD1 as D (5 bases). Germline values: CDR1 SGHAT, CDR2 FQNNGV. The CDR3 extends over 18 amino acids. V shed 7 bases and J shed 2 bases, with 21 bases lying between them. The CDR3 region is CASTAGGSSVAYNSPLHF. In DNA, the CDR3 is TGTGCCAGCACAGCGGGGGGGTCCTCGGTAGCCTATAATTCACCCCTCCACTTT.

This clone came up a few times. V gene TRBV4-3 combines with J gene TRBJ2-7; TRBD1 matches 10 bases. J gave up 0 bases and V 1 base, and 6 bases lay outside the gene matches. CDR3 length equals 17 residues. Looked up from germline, CDR1 is LGHNA and CDR2 is YSLEER. CDR3 nucleotides: TGCGCCAGCAGCCAAGGGGACAGGGGCCGAAGCTCCTACGAGCAGTACTTC. It is translated as CASSQGDRGRSSYEQYF.

This rearrangement joins TRBV28 to TRBJ1-1; D is possibly TRBD1 (6 bases). Germline lookup yields CDR1 MDHEN and CDR2 SYDVKM. The V gene lost 8 bases and the J gene lost 4 bases, with 17 bases spanning the gap. The CDR3 is 14 residues long. The CDR3 DNA reads as TGTGCCAGCCAGGCCGGAATCAGGGGCACTGAAGCTTTCTTT. It specifies CASQAGIRGTEAFF.

CDR3 residues: CASSRFGGNQPQHF. For the CDR3, the DNA is TGTGCCAGCAGCCGATTCGGGGGAAATCAGCCCCAGCATTTT. V is TRBV7-9 and J is TRBJ1-5, with D perhaps matching TRBD1 (5 bases). Per the germline V gene, CDR1 is SEHNR and CDR2 is FQNEAQ (reference sequence). This CDR3 contains 14 residues. With 5 bases removed from V and 4 bases from J, the gap between germline ends came to 12 bases.

This chain uses TRBV6-2 or TRBV6-3 with TRBJ2-2; TRBD2 aligns across 12 bases. The CDR3 has 16 residues. Unmatched junction bases numbered 4, after V lost 5 bases and J lost 3 bases. Germline CDR1 is MNHEY and CDR2 is SVGEGT. CDR3 DNA sequence: TGTGCCAGCAGTGACCTAGCGGGAGGGCACACCGGGGAGCTGTTTTTT. It yields the protein CASSDLAGGHTGELFF.

The chain employs TRBV28 and TRBJ1-6, with D possibly TRBD1 on 6 matching bases. Trimming pared 6 bases from V and 5 bases from J, leaving 14 bases between. Germline V lookup: CDR1 MDHEN, CDR2 SYDVKM. This CDR3 comprises 15 residues. CDR3 sequence (DNA): TGTGCCAGCAGACCACAGGGAAATAATAATTCACCCCTCCACTTT. As protein: CASRPQGNNNSPLHF.

J is TRBJ1-1 and V is TRBV3-1 (or the pseudogene TRBV3-2); D unresolved. This CDR3 has 12 residues. V was shortened by 3 bases and J by 3 bases, with 5 bases between the two germline ends. Germline V gives CDR1 LGHDT, CDR2 YNNKEL (reference sequence). The CDR3 coding sequence is TGTGCCAGCAGCCACGGGGACACTGAAGCTTTCTTT. This gives the protein CASSHGDTEAFF.

This chain connects TRBV5-4 to TRBJ2-7; D gene ambiguous. Germline V lookup: CDR1 SGHNT, CDR2 YYREEE (reference sequence). V was shortened by 0 bases and J by 2 bases, with 15 bases between the two germline ends. This CDR3 has 16 amino acids. The CDR3 nucleotides are TGTGCCAGCAGCTTGGCCCCTCTCGCGGCCACCTACGAGCAGTACTTC. Encoded protein: CASSLAPLAATYEQYF.

This clone was detected only once. The chain combines TRBV6-6 with TRBJ1-5; D is unclear. Trimming took off 6 bases at V and 4 bases at J, with 4 bases between the two ends. The CDR3 is 11 residues long. Germline CDR1 reads MNHNY; CDR2 reads SVGAGI (reference sequence). Here the CDR3 reads CASRLNQPQHF. CDR3 sequence (DNA): TGTGCCAGCAGGCTAAATCAGCCCCAGCATTTT.

As for this clone: One junction end does not reproduce the germline sequence, and a read error may be involved. This rearrangement joins TRBV2 to TRBJ1-5, with TRBD1 matching 9 bases. The CDR3 extends over 15 amino acids. The germline gives CDR1 SNHLY, CDR2 FYNNEI. The chain's CDR3 is CASNEGTGINQPQHF. CDR3 bases: TGTGCCAGCAATGAAGGGACAGGGATCAATCAGCCCCAGCATTTT.

The chain combines TRBV12-5 with TRBJ2-1, with 7 nucleotides matching TRBD2. CDR3 size: 15 residues. In germline, CDR1 is LGHNT, CDR2 FRNRAP. V lost 3 bases, J lost 5 bases, and 7 bases stayed unmatched. CDR3 region: CASGLGLAENNEQFF. The CDR3 nucleotides read TGTGCTAGTGGTTTAGGGCTAGCGGAGAACAATGAGCAGTTCTTC.

The chain combines TRBV25-1 with TRBJ2-1, with 9 bases that match TRBD1. The CDR3 covers 17 residues. Germline V gives CDR1 MGHDK, CDR2 SYGVNS. J lost 6 bases, V lost 5 bases, and 14 bases had no gene match. The CDR3: CASSFLPGQGLINEQFF. The CDR3 DNA is TGTGCCAGCAGTTTCCTTCCGGGACAGGGCTTGATCAATGAGCAGTTCTTC. Drawing the rest from reference TRBV25-1 and TRBJ2-1, the complete variable domain is EADIYQTPRYLVIGTGKKITLECSQTMGHDKMYWYQQDPGMELHLIHYSYGVNSTEKGDLSSESTVSRIRTEHFPLTLESARPSHTSQYLCASSFLPGQGLINEQFFGPGTRLTVL.

CDR3 DNA sequence: TGTGCCAGCAGTTTTTCAGGACAAGAGACCCAGTACTTC. This codes for CASSFSGQETQYF. V gene TRBV28 combines with J gene TRBJ2-5; D remains unclear. Germline loops: CDR1 MDHEN, CDR2 SYDVKM. Trimming pared 3 bases from V and 2 bases from J, leaving 7 bases between. This CDR3 has 13 residues.

This chain links TRBV5-1 with TRBJ1-1, with 7 bases matching TRBD1. This CDR3 has 15 residues. Trimming at V came to 0 bases and at J to 2 bases, leaving 4 bases not matched to a gene. Looked up from germline, CDR1 is SGHRS and CDR2 is YFSETQ. The DNA of the CDR3 is TGCGCCAGCAGCTTGGGAGACAGGGATAACACTGAAGCTTTCTTT. Protein product: CASSLGDRDNTEAFF.

This clone appeared a few times. The chain employs TRBV28 and TRBJ1-2, with 11 nucleotides matching TRBD1. The CDR3 runs to 13 residues. The V segment lost 7 bases and the J segment 4 bases; nucleotides outside the gene matches: 2. The germline gives CDR1 MDHEN, CDR2 SYDVKM. Here the CDR3 reads CASTGQGAYGYTF. The CDR3 DNA is TGTGCCAGCACAGGACAGGGGGCCTATGGCTACACCTTC.

The chain combines TRBV2 with TRBJ2-3, with 13 positions matching TRBD2. V lost 5 bases to trimming and J lost 7 bases; unmatched junction nucleotides: 9. The CDR3 is 16 residues long. Germline V gives CDR1 SNHLY, CDR2 FYNNEI. CDR3 DNA: TGTGCCAGCAGTTGGGGACTAGCGGGGTCAGGAAATACGCAGTATTTT. Translated, it gives CASSWGLAGSGNTQYF.

This chain joins TRBV29-1 and TRBJ1-5, with TRBD1 identical over 8 bases. V lost 6 bases and J lost 3; bases outside the gene matches: 4. Germline V gene lookup returns CDR1 SQVTM and CDR2 ANQGSEA. This CDR3 is built from 13 residues. CDR3 loop: CSVGTGYNQPQHF. CDR3 sequence (DNA): TGCAGCGTGGGGACAGGATACAATCAGCCCCAGCATTTT.

The chain employs TRBV2 and TRBJ2-7; 10 bases are shared with TRBD2. V shed 4 bases and J 6 bases; nucleotides not matched to a gene: 3. The germline V gene encodes CDR1 SNHLY and CDR2 FYNNEI. The CDR3 totals 13 residues. The CDR3 region has the DNA TGTGCCAGCAGTGTGGCTAGCGGGGGCGAGCAGTACTTC. Its translation is CASSVASGGEQYF.

The chain recombines TRBV5-8 with TRBJ2-3; 7 nucleotides line up with TRBD1. Germline V gene sequence: CDR1 SGHTS, CDR2 YDEGEE. This CDR3 is built from 15 residues. The trim removed 4 bases at V and 0 bases at J, leaving 5 bases unmatched. CDR3: CASSLGTVSTDTQYF. The CDR3 nucleotides read TGTGCCAGCAGCCTAGGGACAGTTAGCACAGATACGCAGTATTTT.

This chain links TRBV4-1 with TRBJ1-1; no firm D call. The V end was cut by 4 bases, the J end by 4 bases, with 13 bases between. Per germline, CDR1 MGHRA and CDR2 YSYEKL. This CDR3 region has 14 residues. The CDR3, as DNA: TGCGCCAGCAGCCTAAGTGGGGAGCGCACTGAAGCTTTCTTT. Protein: CASSLSGERTEAFF.

The chain links TRBV29-1 to TRBJ1-1; D may be TRBD1 (5 bases). CDR1 and CDR2 (germline): SQVTM, ANQGSEA. The CDR3 runs to 13 residues. Trimming removed 6 bases at V and 1 base at J, with 12 bases between. The CDR3 bases are TGCAGCGTACCGTCAGGGTCGAACACTGAAGCTTTCTTT. It translates to CSVPSGSNTEAFF.

The J gene is TRBJ1-1, the V gene TRBV6-5; D might be TRBD1 (6 bases). Germline-derived CDR1 and CDR2 are MNHEY and SVGAGI. V gave up 6 bases and J gave up 4 bases, with 15 bases separating them. This CDR3 has 14 residues. The CDR3 here is CASSVGGGGTEAFF. CDR3 nucleotides: TGTGCCAGCAGCGTAGGGGGGGGAGGCACTGAAGCTTTCTTT.

The chain is built from TRBV27 and TRBJ2-1, with 7 nucleotides matching TRBD2. Germline CDR1 MNHEY, CDR2 SMNVEV (reference sequence). This CDR3 has 14 residues. V was clipped by 1 base and J by 7 bases; unmatched bases: 4. CDR3 loop: CASSLWGGLNEQFF. Here the CDR3 DNA reads TGTGCCAGCAGTTTATGGGGGGGATTGAATGAGCAGTTCTTC.

The rearrangement uses TRBV11-3 and TRBJ2-1; D ambiguous. The V and J ends lost 0 bases and 4 bases respectively, with 13 bases between them. CDR3 length: 16 amino acids. From germline, CDR1 is SGHNT and CDR2 YENEEA. This CDR3 reads CASSLDLTESYNEQFF. CDR3 DNA sequence: TGTGCCAGCAGCTTAGATCTTACAGAGTCATACAATGAGCAGTTCTTC.

The V and J genes are TRBV7-9 and TRBJ1-1, with 9 bases identical to TRBD1. The germline CDR1 and CDR2 sequences are SEHNR and FQNEAQ (reference sequence). The CDR3 loop spans 16 amino acids. J was trimmed by 7 bases and V by 6 bases; bases with no gene match: 15. The CDR3 region is CASRTDRDRALSEAFF. The DNA for the CDR3 is TGTGCCAGCAGAACCGACCGGGACAGGGCCCTAAGTGAAGCTTTCTTT.